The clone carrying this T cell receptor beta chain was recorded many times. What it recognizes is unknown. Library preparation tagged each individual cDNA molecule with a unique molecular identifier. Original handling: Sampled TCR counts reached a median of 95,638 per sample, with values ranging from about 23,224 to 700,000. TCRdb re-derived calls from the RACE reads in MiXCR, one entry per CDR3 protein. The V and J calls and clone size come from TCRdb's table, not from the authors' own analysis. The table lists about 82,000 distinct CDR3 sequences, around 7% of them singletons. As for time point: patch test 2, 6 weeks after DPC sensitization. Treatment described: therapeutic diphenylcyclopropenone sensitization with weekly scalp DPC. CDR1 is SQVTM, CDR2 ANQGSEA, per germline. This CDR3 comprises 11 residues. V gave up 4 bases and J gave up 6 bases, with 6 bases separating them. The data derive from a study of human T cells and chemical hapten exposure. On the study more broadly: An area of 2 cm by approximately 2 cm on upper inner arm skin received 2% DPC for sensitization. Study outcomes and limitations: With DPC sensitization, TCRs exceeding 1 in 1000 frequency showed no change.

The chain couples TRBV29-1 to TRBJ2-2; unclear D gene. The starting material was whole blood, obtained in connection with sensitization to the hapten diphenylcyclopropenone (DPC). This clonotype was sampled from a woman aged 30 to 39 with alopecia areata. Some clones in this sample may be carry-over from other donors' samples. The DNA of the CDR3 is TGCAGCGTTGCATTATCCGGGGAGCTGTTTTTT. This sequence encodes CSVALSGELFF.